This TCR beta chain was found in a study of T cell clones after liver transplantation. About the research overall: A pre-transplant mixed lymphocyte reaction with TCRbeta sequencing defined graft-donor-reactive clones followed in post-transplant blood.

V lost 0 bases and J lost 7; bases outside the gene matches: 2. CDR1 is SGHRS, CDR2 YFSETQ, per germline. The CDR3 contains 16 residues. Sequencing used immunoSEQ multiplex PCR; TCRdb keeps in-frame clones, though not all of them. The data hold about 80,000 clones, with roughly four fifths observed a single time. The TCR was taken from a human patient who received a liver transplant. These T cells may partly come from the graft donor. Sequencing was performed on CD4+ T cells from blood, taken approximately 3.5 years after liver transplant. This chain uses TRBV5-1 with TRBJ2-1; 15 nucleotides agree with TRBD2. The CDR3 spells CASSLAGTSGRNEQFF. The CDR3 DNA is TGCGCCAGCAGCTTGGCCGGGACTAGCGGGAGGAATGAGCAGTTCTTC. The variable domain in full, with the rest retrieved from reference TRBV5-1 and TRBJ2-1, is KAGVTQTPRYLIKTRGQQVTLSCSPISGHRSVSWYQQTPGQGLQFLFEYFSETQRNKGNFPGRFSGRQFSNSRSEMNVSTLELGDSALYLCASSLAGTSGRNEQFFGPGTRLTVL.